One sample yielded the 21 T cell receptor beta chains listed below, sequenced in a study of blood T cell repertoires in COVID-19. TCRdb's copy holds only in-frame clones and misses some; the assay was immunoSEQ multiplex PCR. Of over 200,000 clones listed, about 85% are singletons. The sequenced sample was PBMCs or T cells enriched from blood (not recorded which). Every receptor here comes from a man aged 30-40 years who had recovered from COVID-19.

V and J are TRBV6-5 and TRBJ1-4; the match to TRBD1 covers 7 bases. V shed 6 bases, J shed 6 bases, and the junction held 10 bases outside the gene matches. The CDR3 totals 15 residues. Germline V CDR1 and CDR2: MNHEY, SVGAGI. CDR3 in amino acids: CASSLRTGGDEKLFF. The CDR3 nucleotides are TGTGCCAGCAGCCTGAGGACAGGAGGGGATGAAAAACTGTTTTTT.

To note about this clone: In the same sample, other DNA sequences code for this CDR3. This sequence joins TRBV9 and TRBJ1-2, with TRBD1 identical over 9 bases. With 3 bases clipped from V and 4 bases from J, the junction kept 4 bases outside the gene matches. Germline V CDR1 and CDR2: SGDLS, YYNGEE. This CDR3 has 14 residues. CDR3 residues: CASSDRQGGYGYTF. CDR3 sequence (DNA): TGTGCCAGCAGCGATCGACAGGGGGGCTATGGCTACACCTTC.

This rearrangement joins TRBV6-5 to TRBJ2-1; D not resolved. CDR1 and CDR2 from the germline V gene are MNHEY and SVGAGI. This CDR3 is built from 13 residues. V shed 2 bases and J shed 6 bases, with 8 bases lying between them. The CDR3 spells CASSYVPGNEQFF. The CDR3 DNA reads TGTGCCAGCAGTTACGTCCCCGGCAATGAGCAGTTCTTC.

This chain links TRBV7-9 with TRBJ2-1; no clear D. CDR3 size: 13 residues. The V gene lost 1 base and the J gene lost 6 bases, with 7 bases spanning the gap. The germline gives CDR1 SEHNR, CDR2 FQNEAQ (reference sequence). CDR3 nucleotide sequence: TGTGCCAGCAGCTTAGGGGCAACCAATGAGCAGTTCTTC. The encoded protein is CASSLGATNEQFF.

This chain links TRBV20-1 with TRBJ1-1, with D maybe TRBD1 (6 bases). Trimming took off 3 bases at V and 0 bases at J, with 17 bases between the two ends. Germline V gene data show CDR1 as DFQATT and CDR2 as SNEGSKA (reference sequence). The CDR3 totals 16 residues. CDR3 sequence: CSASRAIRGLNTEAFF. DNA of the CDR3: TGCAGTGCTAGTCGAGCTATCAGGGGACTGAACACTGAAGCTTTCTTT.

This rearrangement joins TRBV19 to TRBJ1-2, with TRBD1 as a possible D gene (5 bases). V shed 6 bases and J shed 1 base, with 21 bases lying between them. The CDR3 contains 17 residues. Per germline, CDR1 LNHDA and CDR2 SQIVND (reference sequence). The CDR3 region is CASSPRASTQYNYGYTF. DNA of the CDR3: TGTGCCAGTAGCCCCAGGGCTAGTACACAGTATAACTATGGCTACACCTTC.

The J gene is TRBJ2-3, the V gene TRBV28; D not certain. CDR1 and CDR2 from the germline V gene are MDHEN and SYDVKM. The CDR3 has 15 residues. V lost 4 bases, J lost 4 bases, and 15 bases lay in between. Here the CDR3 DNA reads TGTGCCAGCAGTTCCCCTAGTGTTTCGTCAGATACGCAGTATTTT. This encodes CASSSPSVSSDTQYF.

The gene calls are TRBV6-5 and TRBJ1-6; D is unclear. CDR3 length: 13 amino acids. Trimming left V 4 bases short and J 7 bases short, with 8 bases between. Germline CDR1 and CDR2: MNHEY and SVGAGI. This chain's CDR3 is CASSLRENSPLHF. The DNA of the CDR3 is TGTGCCAGCAGTTTGAGGGAAAATTCACCCCTCCACTTT.

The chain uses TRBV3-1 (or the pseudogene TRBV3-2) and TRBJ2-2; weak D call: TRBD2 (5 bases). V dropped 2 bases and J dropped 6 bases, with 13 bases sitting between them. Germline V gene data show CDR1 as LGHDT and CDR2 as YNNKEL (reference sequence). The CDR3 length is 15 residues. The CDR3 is CASSQPTLDPGELFF. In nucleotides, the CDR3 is TGTGCCAGCAGCCAACCCACACTAGACCCCGGGGAGCTGTTTTTT.

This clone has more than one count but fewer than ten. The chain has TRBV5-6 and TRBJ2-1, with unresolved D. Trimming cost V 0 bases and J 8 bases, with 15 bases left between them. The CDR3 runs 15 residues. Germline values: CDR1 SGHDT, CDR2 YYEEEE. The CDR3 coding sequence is TGTGCCAGCAGCTTGGCCTGGCTAGAGTCCTATGAGCAGTTCTTC. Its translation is CASSLAWLESYEQFF.

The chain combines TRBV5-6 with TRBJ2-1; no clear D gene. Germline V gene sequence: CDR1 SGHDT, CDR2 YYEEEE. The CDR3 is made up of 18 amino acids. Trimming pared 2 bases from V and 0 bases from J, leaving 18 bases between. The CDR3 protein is CASSFAPEYQSSYNEQFF. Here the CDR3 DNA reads TGTGCCAGCAGCTTTGCGCCTGAGTATCAAAGCTCCTACAATGAGCAGTTCTTC.

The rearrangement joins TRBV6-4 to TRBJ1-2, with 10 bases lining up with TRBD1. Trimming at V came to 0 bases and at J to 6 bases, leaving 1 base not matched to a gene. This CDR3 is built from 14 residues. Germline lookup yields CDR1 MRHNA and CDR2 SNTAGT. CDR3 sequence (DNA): TGTGCCAGCAGTGACTCGGGGACAGGGGATGGCTACACCTTC. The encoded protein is CASSDSGTGDGYTF.

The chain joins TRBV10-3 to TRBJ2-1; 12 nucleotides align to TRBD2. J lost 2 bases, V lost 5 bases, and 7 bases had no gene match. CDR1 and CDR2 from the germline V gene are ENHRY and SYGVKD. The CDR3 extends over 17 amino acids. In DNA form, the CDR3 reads TGTGCCATCAGTCCCCAACTAGCGGGAGGCACCTACAATGAGCAGTTCTTC. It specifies CAISPQLAGGTYNEQFF.

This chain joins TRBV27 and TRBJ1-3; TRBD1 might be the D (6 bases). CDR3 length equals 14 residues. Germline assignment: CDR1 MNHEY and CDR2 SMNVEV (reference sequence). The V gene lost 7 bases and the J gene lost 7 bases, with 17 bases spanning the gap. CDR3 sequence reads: CASTSYGGANTIYF. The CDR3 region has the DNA TGTGCCAGCACTTCCTACGGGGGGGCGAACACCATATATTTT.

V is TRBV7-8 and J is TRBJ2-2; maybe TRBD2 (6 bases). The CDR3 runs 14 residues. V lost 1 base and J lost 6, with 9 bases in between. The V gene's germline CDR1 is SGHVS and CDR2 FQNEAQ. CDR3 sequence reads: CASSLDTSPGELFF. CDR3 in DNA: TGTGCCAGCAGCTTAGATACTAGCCCCGGGGAGCTGTTTTTT.

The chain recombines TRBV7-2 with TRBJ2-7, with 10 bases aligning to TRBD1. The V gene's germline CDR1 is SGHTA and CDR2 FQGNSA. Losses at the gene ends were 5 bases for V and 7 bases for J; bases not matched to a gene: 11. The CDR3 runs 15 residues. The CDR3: CASSPRQGATEEQYF. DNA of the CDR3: TGTGCCAGCAGCCCCCGACAGGGGGCCACGGAAGAGCAGTACTTC.

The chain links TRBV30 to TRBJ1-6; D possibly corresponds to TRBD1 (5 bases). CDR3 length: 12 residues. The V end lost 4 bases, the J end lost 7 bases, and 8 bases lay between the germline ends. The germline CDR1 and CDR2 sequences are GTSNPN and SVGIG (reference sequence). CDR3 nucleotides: TGTGCCTGGACAGGGATAAATTCACCCCTCCACTTT. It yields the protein CAWTGINSPLHF.

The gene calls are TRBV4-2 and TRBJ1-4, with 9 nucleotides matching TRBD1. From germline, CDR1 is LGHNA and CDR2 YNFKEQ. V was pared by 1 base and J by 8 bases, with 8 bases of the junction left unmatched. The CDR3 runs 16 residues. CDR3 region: CASSQVGTGLMEKLFF. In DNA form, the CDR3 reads TGTGCCAGCAGCCAAGTTGGGACAGGGTTGATGGAAAAACTGTTTTTT.

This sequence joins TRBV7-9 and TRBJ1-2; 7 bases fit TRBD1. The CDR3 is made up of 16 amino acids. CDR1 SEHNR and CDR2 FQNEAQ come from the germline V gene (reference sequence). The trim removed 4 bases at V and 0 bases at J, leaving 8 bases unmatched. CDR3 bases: TGTGCCAGCAGCTCCGTCGAAGGGACAGCTAACTATGGCTACACCTTC. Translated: CASSSVEGTANYGYTF.

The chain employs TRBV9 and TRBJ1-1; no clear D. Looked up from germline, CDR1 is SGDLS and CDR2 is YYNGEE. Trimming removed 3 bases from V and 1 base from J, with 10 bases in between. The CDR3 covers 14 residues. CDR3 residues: CASSETPRNTEAFF. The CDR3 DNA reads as TGTGCCAGCAGCGAAACCCCCAGGAACACTGAAGCTTTCTTT.

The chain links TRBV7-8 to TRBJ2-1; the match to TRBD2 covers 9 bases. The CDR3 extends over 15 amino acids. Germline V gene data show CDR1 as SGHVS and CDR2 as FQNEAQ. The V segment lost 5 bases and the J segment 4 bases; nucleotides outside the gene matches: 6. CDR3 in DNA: TGTGCCAGCAGCCGAGGGCGGGAGGGTTACAATGAGCAGTTCTTC. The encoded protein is CASSRGREGYNEQFF.